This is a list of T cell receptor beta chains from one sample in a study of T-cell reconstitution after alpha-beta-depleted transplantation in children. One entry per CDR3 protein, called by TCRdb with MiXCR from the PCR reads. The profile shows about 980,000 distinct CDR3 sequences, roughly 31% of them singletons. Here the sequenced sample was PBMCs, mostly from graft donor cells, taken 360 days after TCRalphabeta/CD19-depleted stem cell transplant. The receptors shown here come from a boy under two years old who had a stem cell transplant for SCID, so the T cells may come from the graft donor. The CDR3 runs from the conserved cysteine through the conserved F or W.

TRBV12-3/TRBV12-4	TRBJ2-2	CASSPMNTGELFF
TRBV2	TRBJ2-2	CASSGAVGLTSPGDTGELFF
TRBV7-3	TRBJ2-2	CASSPTHHRTGELFF
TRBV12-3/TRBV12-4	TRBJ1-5	CASNRVGGPNQPQHF
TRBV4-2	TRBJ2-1	CASSQDGKYNEQFF
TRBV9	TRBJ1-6	CASSVGLDRDSPLHF
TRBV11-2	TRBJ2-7	CASSHARPVAAPAKGEQYF
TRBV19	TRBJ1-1	CASSDRVWTEAFF
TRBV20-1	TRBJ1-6	CSASRDKEVHF
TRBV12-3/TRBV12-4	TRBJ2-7	CASSARERGGPYEQYF
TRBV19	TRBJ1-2	CASGQGKYDGYTF
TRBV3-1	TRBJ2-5	CASSRALLAQETQYF
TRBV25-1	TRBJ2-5	CASSESGRDETQYF
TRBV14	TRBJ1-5	CASSQVYRATNQPQHF
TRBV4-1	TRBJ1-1	CASSRLGQGGSTEAFF
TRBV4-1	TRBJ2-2	CASSHSGTGELFF